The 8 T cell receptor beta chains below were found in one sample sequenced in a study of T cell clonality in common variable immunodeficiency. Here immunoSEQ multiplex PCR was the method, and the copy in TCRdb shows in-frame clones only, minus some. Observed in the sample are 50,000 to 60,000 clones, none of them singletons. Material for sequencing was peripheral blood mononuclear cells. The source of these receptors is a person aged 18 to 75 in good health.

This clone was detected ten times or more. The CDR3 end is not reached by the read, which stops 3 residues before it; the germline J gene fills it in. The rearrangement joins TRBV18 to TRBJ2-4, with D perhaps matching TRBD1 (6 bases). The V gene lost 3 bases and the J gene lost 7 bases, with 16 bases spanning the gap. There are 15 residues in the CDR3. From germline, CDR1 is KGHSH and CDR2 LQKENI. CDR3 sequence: CASSPVAGVRNIQYF. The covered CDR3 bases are TGTGCCAGCTCACCGGTCGCAGGGGTTCGGAACATT.

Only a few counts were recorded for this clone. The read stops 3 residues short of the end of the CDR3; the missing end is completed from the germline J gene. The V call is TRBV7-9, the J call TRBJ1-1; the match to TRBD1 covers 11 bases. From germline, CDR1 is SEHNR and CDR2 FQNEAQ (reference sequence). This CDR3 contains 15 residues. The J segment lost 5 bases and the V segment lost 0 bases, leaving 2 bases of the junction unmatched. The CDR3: CASSLAGTGGTEAFF. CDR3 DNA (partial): TGTGCCAGCAGCTTAGCTGGGACAGGGGGTACTGAA.

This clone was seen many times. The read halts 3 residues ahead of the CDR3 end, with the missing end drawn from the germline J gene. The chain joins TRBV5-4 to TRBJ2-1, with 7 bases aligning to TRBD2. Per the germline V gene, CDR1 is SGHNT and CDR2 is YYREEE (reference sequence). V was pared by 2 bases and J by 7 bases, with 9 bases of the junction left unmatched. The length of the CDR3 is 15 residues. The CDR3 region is CASSFFLAGENEQFF. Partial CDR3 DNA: TGTGCCAGCAGCTTTTTTTTGGCGGGAGAAAATGAG. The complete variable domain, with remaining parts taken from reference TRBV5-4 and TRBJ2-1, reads ETGVTQSPTHLIKTRGQQVTLRCSSQSGHNTVSWYQQALGQGPQFIFQYYREEENGRGNFPPRFSGLQFPNYSSELNVNALELDDSALYLCASSFFLAGENEQFFGPGTRLTVL.

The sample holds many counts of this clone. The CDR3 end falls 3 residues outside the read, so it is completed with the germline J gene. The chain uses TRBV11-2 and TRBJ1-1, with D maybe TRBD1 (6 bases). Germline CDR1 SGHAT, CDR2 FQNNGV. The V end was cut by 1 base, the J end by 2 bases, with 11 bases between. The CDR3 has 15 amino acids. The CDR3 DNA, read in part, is TGTGCCAGCAGCTTAGTCGGGGACATCAACACTGAA. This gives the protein CASSLVGDINTE. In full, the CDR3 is CASSLVGDINTEAFF.

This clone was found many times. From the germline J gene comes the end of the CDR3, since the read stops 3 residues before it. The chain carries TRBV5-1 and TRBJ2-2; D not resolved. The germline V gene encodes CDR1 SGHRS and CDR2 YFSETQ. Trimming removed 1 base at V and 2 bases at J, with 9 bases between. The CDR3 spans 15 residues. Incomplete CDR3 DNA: TGCGCCAGCAGCTTGATTTTAGATAACACCGGGGAG. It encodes CASSLILDNTGE. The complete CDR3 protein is CASSLILDNTGELFF.

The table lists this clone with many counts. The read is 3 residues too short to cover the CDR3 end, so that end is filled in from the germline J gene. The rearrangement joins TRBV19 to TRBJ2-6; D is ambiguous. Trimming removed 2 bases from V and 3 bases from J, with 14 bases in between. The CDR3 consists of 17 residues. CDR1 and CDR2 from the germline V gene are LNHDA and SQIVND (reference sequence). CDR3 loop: CASSIPERVGGANVLTF. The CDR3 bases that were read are TGTGCCAGTAGTATACCGGAAAGGGTCGGTGGGGCCAACGTC.

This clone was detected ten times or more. CDR3 DNA, as far as it was read: TGTGCCAGCAGCCCGCTGACAGGGGAAGGCAAA. It is translated as CASSPLTGEGK. The whole CDR3 reads CASSPLTGEGKLFF. The chain has TRBV7-9 and TRBJ1-4; 8 nucleotides agree with TRBD1. The read ends 3 residues before the CDR3 terminus; that terminus is restored from the germline J gene. From germline, CDR1 is SEHNR and CDR2 FQNEAQ (reference sequence). There are 14 residues in the CDR3.

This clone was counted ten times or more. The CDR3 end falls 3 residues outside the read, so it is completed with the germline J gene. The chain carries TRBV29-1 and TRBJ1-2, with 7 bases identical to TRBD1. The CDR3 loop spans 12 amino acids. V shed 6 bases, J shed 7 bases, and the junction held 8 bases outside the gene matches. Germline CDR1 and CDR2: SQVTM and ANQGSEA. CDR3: CSVPHDRAGYTF. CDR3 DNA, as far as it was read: TGCAGCGTCCCCCATGACAGGGCTGGC.